This T cell receptor (beta chain) stems from a study of T cell responses to AZD1222 COVID-19 vaccine. Across the whole study: Second-dose intervals near 4 or 12 weeks were combined.

The germline CDR1 and CDR2 sequences are MDHEN and SYDVKM. The CDR3 runs to 15 residues. Trimming shortened V by 6 bases and J by 10 bases, and 19 bases separated the two germline ends. In the case of this clone: Its antigen is as yet unknown.

Study-wide findings and caveats: With dominance at 160-218 and 743-854, vaccine-associated CD4 TCRs spanned spike.

Only in-frame clones appear in the TCRdb table, and some are missing; sequencing was by immunoSEQ multiplex PCR. Among about 99,000 clones listed, around 89% were seen once. This chain joins TRBV28 and TRBJ1-6; possible D gene TRBD1, 6 bases. The material was peripheral blood, obtained on day 0 of AZD1222 vaccination. The source of this sequence is an adult in good health. CDR3 sequence (DNA): TGTGCCAGCAGCACAACATTAAACAGGGTATCACCCCTCCACTTT. This sequence encodes CASSTTLNRVSPLHF.